The following is a T cell receptor beta chain sequence with its context. Its target is unknown. CDR1 is SGHRS and CDR2 is YFSETQ in the germline V gene. The CDR3 is 15 residues long. Trimming stripped 1 base from V and 8 bases from J, with 16 bases between. This sample stems from a study of blood T cells in healthy people across ages. Points from the study as a whole: Estimates of diversity drawn from one million T cells were considered underestimates. Strong correlation linked observed beta diversity and percent naive T cells.

The authors ran a second PCR of about 6 to 11 cycles using a sample-barcoded 5' primer and a J-beta primer mix. In TCRdb, the 5' RACE reads were re-called with MiXCR into one record per CDR3 protein. The sample consists of 650,000 to 700,000 distinct CDR3 sequences, more than 45% of them appearing once. The genes are TRBV5-1 and TRBJ2-4; TRBD2 is a possible D gene (7 bases). The sequencing sample was made of blood. The TCR was taken from a woman older than 75 in good health. The CDR3 DNA is TGCGCCAGCAGCTTGTGGACGGGGGGCTCGGACATTCAGTACTTC. Translation gives CASSLWTGGSDIQYF.